Listed below are T cell receptor beta chains from one sample, sequenced in a study of T cell repertoires in aging, cancer and after chemotherapy. TCRdb ran MiXCR on the multiplex PCR reads and lists one entry per CDR3 protein. In the table there are around 13,000 distinct CDR3 sequences, approximately 22% of which are singletons. The sample was blood. All receptors come from a human donor in good health. The CDR3 runs from the conserved cysteine through the conserved F or W. The D gene is left open where the match is weak. Clone sizes are given selectively: once, few, many, or a class where the clone is expanded.

-,-,TRBJ1-2,TRBV7-2,CASSLGVGLPYGYTF,TGTGCCAGCAGCTTAGGAGTAGGCCTTCCCTATGGCTACACCTTC
-,-,TRBJ2-7,TRBV11-3,CASSFTGGDEQYF,TGTGCCAGCAGCTTTACAGGGGGGGACGAGCAGTACTTC
TRBD2,-,TRBJ2-7,TRBV7-9,CASSLSLAGEREYEQYF,TGTGCCAGCAGCTTGAGTCTAGCGGGGGAGCGGGAATACGAGCAGTACTTC
TRBD1,-,TRBJ1-5,TRBV5-3,CASSLGQGEWQPQHF,TGCGCCAGCAGCTTGGGACAGGGGGAGTGGCAGCCCCAGCATTTT
-,medium-sized,TRBJ1-3,TRBV5-6,CASSLRRNTIYF,TGTGCCAGCAGCTTACGGCGGAACACCATATATTTT
-,medium-sized,TRBJ2-1,TRBV19,CASSIGRGDSPYF,TGTGCCAGTAGTATAGGTAGGGGGGACAGCCCTTACTTC
TRBD1,few,TRBJ1-6,TRBV4-3,CASSQDTGAPLHF,TGCGCCAGCAGCCAAGACACAGGGGCACCCCTCCACTTT
TRBD1,medium-sized,TRBJ1-4,TRBV29-1,CSVVRTGDEKLFF,TGCAGCGTTGTTCGGACAGGGGATGAAAAACTGTTTTTT
-,few,TRBJ1-4,TRBV4-2,CASSSSDGGREEKLFF,TGTGCCAGCAGCTCAAGTGACGGGGGTAGAGAAGAAAAACTGTTTTTT
-,-,TRBJ2-2,TRBV6-2/TRBV6-3,CASSYSTGNTGELFF,TGTGCCAGCAGTTACTCGACAGGGAACACCGGGGAGCTGTTTTTT
TRBD1,few,TRBJ2-5,TRBV6-4,CASSSGQGAETQYF,TGTGCCAGCAGTTCGGGACAGGGGGCGGAGACCCAGTACTTC
TRBD1,-,TRBJ1-2,TRBV12-3/TRBV12-4,CASSPLQGARDYGYTF,TGTGCCAGCAGCCCACTCCAGGGGGCGCGAGACTATGGCTACACCTTC
TRBD2,few,TRBJ2-1,TRBV6-4,CASSDFSGGDANEQFF,TGTGCCAGCAGTGACTTTAGCGGGGGGGACGCGAATGAGCAGTTCTTC
TRBD1,-,TRBJ1-6,TRBV2,CASRGGQGYNSPLHF,TGTGCCAGCAGGGGGGGACAGGGCTATAATTCACCCCTCCACTTT
-,medium-sized,TRBJ1-6,TRBV7-6,CASSTDTNSPLHF,TGTGCCAGCAGCACCGACACTAATTCACCCCTCCACTTT
-,-,TRBJ1-1,TRBV5-1,CASRPRTAPDTEAFF,TGCGCCAGCAGGCCCCGGACAGCGCCGGACACTGAAGCTTTCTTT
-,medium-sized,TRBJ1-1,TRBV10-3,CATLGHENTEAFF,TGTGCCACGCTGGGGCATGAGAACACTGAAGCTTTCTTT
-,once,TRBJ1-5,TRBV4-3,CASSQGVSNQPQHF,TGCGCCAGCAGCCAAGGTGTTAGCAATCAGCCCCAGCATTTT
TRBD1,-,TRBJ2-2,TRBV6-5,CASSPNRQGAAGELFF,TGTGCCAGCAGTCCGAACCGACAGGGGGCGGCCGGGGAGCTGTTTTTT
-,-,TRBJ2-1,TRBV5-5,CASSLYNDQFF,TGTGCCAGCAGCTTGTACAATGATCAGTTCTTC
-,many,TRBJ2-2,TRBV10-3,CAISESENTGELFF,TGTGCCATCAGTGAGTCAGAGAACACCGGGGAGCTGTTTTTT
-,medium-sized,TRBJ1-2,TRBV20-1,CSARSGAGYGYTF,TGCAGTGCTAGATCAGGGGCTGGCTATGGCTACACCTTC
TRBD1,medium-sized,TRBJ1-2,TRBV6-5,CASSSSMGQGESGYTF,TGTGCCAGCAGTTCCTCCATGGGACAGGGGGAGAGTGGCTACACCTTC
-,many,TRBJ1-1,TRBV15,CATSRASQNTEAFF,TGTGCCACCAGCAGAGCTTCCCAGAACACTGAAGCTTTCTTT
TRBD1,few,TRBJ2-1,TRBV6-1,CASSISTGGLDEQFF,TGTGCCAGCAGTATTAGCACAGGGGGCTTGGATGAGCAGTTCTTC
-,-,TRBJ2-7,TRBV10-3,CAISESSGSYEQYF,TGTGCCATCAGTGAGAGCTCAGGTTCCTACGAGCAGTACTTC
-,medium-sized,TRBJ1-2,TRBV6-5,CASSLRQGYGYTF,TGTGCCAGCAGTTTGAGGCAGGGTTATGGCTACACCTTC
TRBD2,medium-sized,TRBJ2-7,TRBV30,CAWTSGGYEQYF,TGTGCCTGGACTAGCGGGGGTTACGAGCAGTACTTC
TRBD1,-,TRBJ2-7,TRBV23-1,CASSQSRTGDYEQYF,TGCGCCAGCAGCCAATCCAGGACAGGGGACTACGAGCAGTACTTC
TRBD1,-,TRBJ1-2,TRBV20-1,CSDLRAGGAYGYTF,TGCAGTGACCTTCGCGCAGGGGGTGCCTATGGCTACACCTTC
-,-,TRBJ2-5,TRBV20-1,CSARDPNQETQYF,TGCAGTGCTAGAGATCCGAACCAAGAGACCCAGTACTTC
-,-,TRBJ1-4,TRBV10-1,CASSERDLTATNEKLFF,TGCGCCAGCAGTGAAAGGGACCTGACAGCAACTAATGAAAAACTGTTTTTT
TRBD1,few,TRBJ2-7,TRBV20-1,CSAREGGGTYEQYF,TGCAGTGCTAGAGAAGGGGGCGGCACCTACGAGCAGTACTTC
-,-,TRBJ1-1,TRBV5-1,CANSFGQNTEAFF,TGCGCCAACAGCTTCGGGCAGAACACTGAAGCTTTCTTT
-,-,TRBJ2-1,TRBV12-3/TRBV12-4,CASSLDRRNEQFF,TGTGCCAGCAGTTTGGACCGCAGAAATGAGCAGTTCTTC
TRBD2,medium-sized,TRBJ2-5,TRBV11-1,CASSIVAGAEETQYF,TGTGCCAGCAGCATCGTAGCGGGGGCTGAAGAGACCCAGTACTTC
-,medium-sized,TRBJ1-2,TRBV6-6,CASSPDWAYYGYTF,TGTGCCAGCAGTCCCGACTGGGCTTACTATGGCTACACCTTC
TRBD1,-,TRBJ2-7,TRBV7-9,CASSDRDRGPEEQYF,TGTGCCAGCAGTGACCGGGACAGGGGGCCAGAGGAGCAGTACTTC
-,medium-sized,TRBJ1-1,TRBV30,CAWSPTAGTEAFF,TGTGCCTGGAGTCCGACAGCGGGGACTGAAGCTTTCTTT
-,many,TRBJ1-1,TRBV19,CATGGVSGQRAEAFF,TGTGCCACCGGCGGCGTCTCGGGACAACGGGCTGAAGCTTTCTTT